The next 30 T cell receptor beta chains were all read from a single sample in a study of T cells in Graves' hyperthyroidism and ophthalmopathy. The TCR beta CDR3 regions underwent amplification using RNA transcripts as the source. Researchers ran a first-round RT-PCR on the TCR CDR3 using the HTBI primer set. TCRdb reprocessed the multiplex PCR reads with MiXCR, giving one entry per CDR3 protein. This table has about half a million distinct CDR3 sequences, less than 20% appearing once. The specimen was blood. The receptors come from a man in his forties with Graves' ophthalmopathy.

This clonotype was observed a handful of times. The chain joins TRBV4-2 to TRBJ1-4; tentatively, D is TRBD1 (5 bases). V was pared by 0 bases and J by 8 bases, with 10 bases between. This CDR3 is built from 14 residues. The germline V gene has CDR1 LGHNA and CDR2 YNFKEQ. The CDR3 loop is CASSQEAGREKLFF. CDR3 in DNA: TGTGCCAGCAGCCAAGAAGCAGGGCGGGAAAAACTGTTTTTT.

At least ten counts were recorded for this clonotype. The chain uses TRBV3-1 and TRBJ1-6; D ambiguous. Trimming stripped 3 bases from V and 8 bases from J, with 5 bases between. The germline V gene has CDR1 LGHDT and CDR2 YNNKEL (reference sequence). There are 12 residues in the CDR3. The CDR3 sequence is CASSQLYSPLHF. In DNA, the CDR3 is TGTGCCAGCAGCCAGTTGTATTCACCCCTCCACTTT.

The rearrangement links TRBV4-3 to TRBJ2-2; maybe TRBD2 (5 bases). Germline values: CDR1 LGHNA, CDR2 YSLEER. This CDR3 contains 14 residues. V shed 3 bases and J shed 7 bases, with 12 bases lying between them. CDR3 region: CASSQSRAIGELFF. CDR3 nucleotide sequence: TGCGCCAGCAGCCAGTCGCGGGCGATCGGGGAGCTGTTTTTT.

With respect to this clonotype: One end of the junction varies from germline; a read error may be responsible. The V and J genes are TRBV28 and TRBJ1-1; D is perhaps TRBD1 (5 bases). This CDR3 spans 17 amino acids. Germline-derived CDR1 and CDR2 are MDHEN and SYDVKM. The CDR3 reads CTSSLVQGSRRNTEAFF. The CDR3 DNA is TGTACCAGCAGTTTAGTCCAGGGTAGTCGTCGGAACACTGAAGCTTTCTTT. The full variable domain, completed using reference TRBV28 and TRBJ1-1, is DVKVTQSSRYLVKRTGEKVFLECVQDMDHENMFWYRQDPGLGLRLIYFSYDVKMKEKGDIPEGYSVSREKKERFSLILESASTNQTSMYLCTSSLVQGSRRNTEAFFGQGTRLTVV.

This clonotype was observed at least ten times. The chain has TRBV7-2 and TRBJ2-7; D might be TRBD2 (5 bases). Germline lookup yields CDR1 SGHTA and CDR2 FQGNSA. CDR3 length equals 14 residues. Trimming cost V 5 bases and J 4 bases, with 15 bases left between them. For the CDR3, the DNA is TGTGCCAGCAGCGAGGGCCTGATACCGTACGAGCAGTACTTC. Its translation is CASSEGLIPYEQYF.

V usage is TRBV11-2 and J usage is TRBJ2-1; 14 bases agree with TRBD2. CDR3 length: 18 residues. Germline-derived CDR1 and CDR2 are SGHAT and FQNNGV. V lost 5 bases, J lost 8 bases, and 14 bases stayed unmatched. This CDR3 is CASSPSSGTSGRGHEQFF. The CDR3, as DNA: TGTGCCAGCAGCCCCTCTAGCGGGACTAGCGGGAGAGGGCATGAGCAGTTCTTC.

This clonotype has more than one count but fewer than ten. This chain links TRBV2 with TRBJ2-4; tentatively, D is TRBD1 or TRBD2 (5 bases each). V was cut by 0 bases and J by 5 bases, with 11 bases left in between. CDR3 length: 15 residues. Germline V gene data show CDR1 as SNHLY and CDR2 as FYNNEI. In DNA, the CDR3 is TGTGCCAGCAGTGAAGCGGCAGGGAGCGAAAACATTCAGTACTTC. It translates to CASSEAAGSENIQYF. Looking up the rest from reference TRBV2 and TRBJ2-4 gives the full variable domain: EPEVTQTPSHQVTQMGQEVILRCVPISNHLYFYWYRQILGQKVEFLVSFYNNEISEKSEIFDDQFSVERPDGSNFTLKIRSTKLEDSAMYFCASSEAAGSENIQYFGAGTRLSVL.

Ten or more counts support this clonotype. This sequence joins TRBV7-3 and TRBJ2-7; D possibly corresponds to TRBD2 (7 bases). CDR3 size: 14 residues. V lost 3 bases, J lost 2 bases, and 11 bases lay in between. Germline CDR1 reads SGHTA; CDR2 reads FQGTGA. The CDR3 DNA follows: TGTGCCAGCAGCTTCGGAGGGGGGGCCTACGAGCAGTACTTC. Translation gives CASSFGGGAYEQYF.

Only a few counts were recorded for this clonotype. V and J are TRBV6-2 or TRBV6-3 and TRBJ1-1, with 8 nucleotides matching TRBD1. The germline V gene encodes CDR1 MNHEY and CDR2 SVGEGT. This CDR3 has 16 amino acids. V lost 2 bases to trimming and J lost 1 base; unmatched junction nucleotides: 6. The CDR3 region has the DNA TGTGCCAGCAGTTACCTCCAGGGGGCTTGGAACACTGAAGCTTTCTTT. It specifies CASSYLQGAWNTEAFF.

This clonotype was counted only a few times. The chain links TRBV9 to TRBJ2-1, with TRBD2 matching over 9 bases. The germline V gene encodes CDR1 SGDLS and CDR2 YYNGEE. The CDR3 runs 16 residues. V gave up 3 bases and J gave up 4 bases; unmatched junction bases: 8. CDR3 loop: CASSAPSGRHYNEQFF. DNA of the CDR3: TGTGCCAGCAGCGCTCCGAGCGGGAGGCATTACAATGAGCAGTTCTTC. The full variable domain, its missing parts supplied by reference TRBV9 and TRBJ2-1, is DSGVTQTPKHLITATGQRVTLRCSPRSGDLSVYWYQQSLDQGLQFLIQYYNGEERAKGNILERFSAQQFPDLHSELNLSSLELGDSALYFCASSAPSGRHYNEQFFGPGTRLTVL.

In this sample, this clonotype turned up a few times. V usage is TRBV6-5 and J usage is TRBJ1-2, with D hard to call. This CDR3 spans 13 amino acids. Between the trimmed V and J ends, which lost 2 bases and 8 bases, there was a span of 12 bases. Germline CDR1 MNHEY, CDR2 SVGAGI. CDR3 bases: TGTGCCAGCAGTTACCTTGGATTCAGGGGCTACACCTTC. Its translation: CASSYLGFRGYTF.

This chain links TRBV18 with TRBJ2-7; 9 bases are a match to TRBD2. CDR1 and CDR2 from the germline V gene are KGHSH and LQKENI. Trimming at V came to 8 bases and at J to 3 bases, leaving 2 bases not matched to a gene. This CDR3 spans 12 amino acids. The CDR3 reads CASATSGYEQYF. CDR3 coding DNA: TGTGCCAGCGCGACTAGCGGCTACGAGCAGTACTTC.

In this sample, this clonotype turned up many times. The chain links TRBV13 to TRBJ1-1; 7 bases match TRBD1. Germline trimming cut 6 bases from V and 8 bases from J; bases unmatched to any gene: 6. CDR1 PRHDT and CDR2 FYEKMQ come from the germline V gene (reference sequence). The CDR3 runs to 12 residues. This CDR3 reads CASSLQGGEAFF. CDR3 nucleotides: TGTGCCAGCAGTCTTCAGGGGGGCGAAGCTTTCTTT.

This clonotype was detected many times. V and J are TRBV11-2 and TRBJ2-4, with D possibly called TRBD1 or TRBD2 (5 bases each). The germline CDR1 and CDR2 sequences are SGHAT and FQNNGV. CDR3 size: 12 residues. V was pared by 4 bases and J by 8 bases, with 9 bases between. CDR3 in amino acids: CASSSGRDIQYF. CDR3 DNA: TGTGCCAGCAGCTCGGGACGGGACATTCAGTACTTC.

There are many counts of this clonotype. This chain connects TRBV12-3 or TRBV12-4 to TRBJ2-3, with a tentative D call TRBD2 (6 bases). Deletions cut 5 bases from V and 0 bases from J, with 12 bases between. The CDR3 sequence is 15 residues long. The DNA for the CDR3 is TGTGCCAGCAGTCGGGGGTTACCTAGCACAGATACGCAGTATTTT. The encoded protein is CASSRGLPSTDTQYF.

The rearrangement joins TRBV28 to TRBJ1-6; 7 bases are shared with TRBD1. Germline V gives CDR1 MDHEN, CDR2 SYDVKM. The trim removed 6 bases at V and 10 bases at J, leaving 6 bases unmatched. The CDR3 is 13 amino acids. Here the CDR3 DNA reads TGTGCCAGCAGGCGGGACAGTCTCTCACCCCTCCACTTT. Translated, it gives CASRRDSLSPLHF. The whole variable domain, filled in from reference TRBV28 and TRBJ1-6, reads DVKVTQSSRYLVKRTGEKVFLECVQDMDHENMFWYRQDPGLGLRLIYFSYDVKMKEKGDIPEGYSVSREKKERFSLILESASTNQTSMYLCASRRDSLSPLHFGNGTRLTVT.

The V and J genes are TRBV4-2 and TRBJ1-6; TRBD1 matches 7 bases. The trim removed 4 bases at V and 6 bases at J, leaving 6 bases unmatched. CDR1 is LGHNA, CDR2 YNFKEQ, per germline. This CDR3 spans 15 amino acids. For the CDR3, the DNA is TGTGCCAGCAGCCCGCTGACAGGGCCTAATTCACCCCTCCACTTT. Protein sequence: CASSPLTGPNSPLHF.

In this sample, this clonotype turned up a few times. The rearrangement joins TRBV19 to TRBJ1-6, with TRBD1 as a possible D gene (5 bases). V was clipped by 9 bases and J by 0 bases, with 21 bases between them. The CDR3 is 18 amino acids. Germline-derived CDR1 and CDR2 are LNHDA and SQIVND (reference sequence). CDR3 sequence: CASSPHGAGSSYNSPLHF. For the CDR3, the DNA is TGTGCCAGCTCGCCCCACGGGGCAGGGAGCTCCTATAATTCACCCCTCCACTTT.

The chain uses TRBV12-3 or TRBV12-4 and TRBJ2-2, with D uncertain. V was cut by 4 bases and J by 3 bases, with 6 bases left in between. CDR3 length: 13 residues. CDR3 sequence (DNA): TGTGCCAGCAGTTCTTCACACACCGGGGAGCTGTTTTTT. Protein product: CASSSSHTGELFF.

This clonotype was seen at least ten times. The chain couples TRBV2 to TRBJ1-5; D call uncertain. V gave up 6 bases and J gave up 9 bases, with 30 bases separating them. The CDR3 extends over 18 amino acids. Germline V gene sequence: CDR1 SNHLY, CDR2 FYNNEI. CDR3 coding DNA: TGTGCCAGCAGGGGGAAGAGGGTCACCGGACTCGCGCGTCTGCCCCAGCATTTT. Translated, it gives CASRGKRVTGLARLPQHF.

This clonotype showed up just a few times. The chain carries TRBV29-1 and TRBJ2-5; 9 bases are a match to TRBD2. V lost 4 bases, J lost 6 bases, and 6 bases stayed unmatched. Germline values: CDR1 SQVTM, CDR2 ANQGSEA. There are 13 residues in the CDR3. CDR3 region: CSVGLAGVKTQYF. In nucleotides, the CDR3 is TGCAGCGTTGGGTTAGCGGGAGTAAAGACCCAGTACTTC.

The rearrangement links TRBV12-3 or TRBV12-4 to TRBJ1-5; no definite D call. The CDR3 loop spans 15 amino acids. Trimming took off 3 bases at V and 2 bases at J, with 11 bases between the two ends. The CDR3 bases are TGTGCCAGCAGTTTTCCGGAGTTGGGCAATCAGCCCCAGCATTTT. Its protein is CASSFPELGNQPQHF.

Notes on this clonotype: A read error may account for a junction end that differs from germline. The V and J genes are TRBV7-7 and TRBJ2-1, with TRBD2 matching over 12 bases. This CDR3 has 15 residues. Germline V CDR1 and CDR2: SSHAT, FNYEAQ (reference sequence). In nucleotides, the CDR3 is TGTGCTAGCAGCCGGCTAGCGGGAGGGCAGAATGAGCAGTTCTTC. Translation gives CASSRLAGGQNEQFF.

This clonotype was picked up a small number of times. The gene calls are TRBV6-1 and TRBJ2-3, with a possible D match to TRBD2 (5 bases). The CDR3 length is 17 residues. V was clipped by 6 bases and J by 2 bases, with 21 bases between them. Germline V gene sequence: CDR1 MNHNS, CDR2 SASEGT. As DNA, the CDR3 is TGTGCCAGCAGGCTCCGGGAATTACTGCTTTTCACAGATACGCAGTATTTT. Translated, it gives CASRLRELLLFTDTQYF.

The sample holds many counts of this clonotype. A much larger clone is a single base away; this may be a read error. This chain links TRBV7-3 with TRBJ2-5, with TRBD2 matching 7 bases. The CDR3 contains 13 residues. Trimming took 5 bases from V and 3 from J; bases not matched to a gene: 3. CDR1 is SGHTA, CDR2 FQGTGA, per germline. CDR3 nucleotides: TGTGCCAGCAGCCGGGACTACGAAGAGACCCAGTACTTC. Protein: CASSRDYEETQYF.

This chain joins TRBV6-2 or TRBV6-3 and TRBJ2-3; D perhaps matches TRBD1 (5 bases). The germline V gene has CDR1 MNHEY and CDR2 SVGEGT. The germline V and J ends were trimmed by 7 bases and 4 bases, with 15 bases remaining between them. CDR3 length: 14 amino acids. For the CDR3, the DNA is TGTGCCAGCACAGGGAAAGTTTCGGCAGATACGCAGTATTTT. This encodes CASTGKVSADTQYF.

The rearrangement joins TRBV4-2 to TRBJ1-5; 8 bases map to TRBD1. Germline V gene sequence: CDR1 LGHNA, CDR2 YNFKEQ. The CDR3 runs 15 residues. With 6 bases clipped from V and 7 bases from J, the junction kept 11 bases outside the gene matches. This CDR3 reads CASSLSRGRRQPQHF. DNA for the CDR3: TGTGCCAGCAGTTTGAGCAGGGGGCGAAGGCAGCCCCAGCATTTT.

This clonotype occurred a few times. V and J are TRBV2 and TRBJ1-1; D perhaps matches TRBD1 (5 bases). CDR1 SNHLY and CDR2 FYNNEI come from the germline V gene. Trimming stripped 7 bases from V and 1 base from J, with 7 bases between. This CDR3 comprises 12 residues. DNA of the CDR3: TGTGCCAGCAACACAGGGAACACTGAAGCTTTCTTT. This translates into CASNTGNTEAFF. Variable domain in full (rest from reference TRBV2 and TRBJ1-1): EPEVTQTPSHQVTQMGQEVILRCVPISNHLYFYWYRQILGQKVEFLVSFYNNEISEKSEIFDDQFSVERPDGSNFTLKIRSTKLEDSAMYFCASNTGNTEAFFGQGTRLTVV.

The table lists this clonotype with a few counts. This chain joins TRBV4-2 and TRBJ2-5, with D possibly matching TRBD1 (7 bases). V shed 0 bases and J shed 2 bases, with 19 bases lying between them. The germline V gene encodes CDR1 LGHNA and CDR2 YNFKEQ. The CDR3 covers 18 residues. CDR3 amino acids: CASSQDSRDRKYQETQYF. CDR3 sequence (DNA): TGTGCCAGCAGCCAAGACTCGCGGGACAGAAAGTATCAAGAGACCCAGTACTTC.

A few counts support this clonotype. The CDR3 DNA follows: TGTGCCAGCAGCACCCGGGACAGGCTGGATTCACCCCTCCACTTT. This translates into CASSTRDRLDSPLHF. The rearrangement links TRBV11-2 to TRBJ1-6, with 8 bases fitting TRBD1. Germline V CDR1 and CDR2: SGHAT, FQNNGV. CDR3 size: 15 residues. Germline trimming cut 5 bases from V and 8 bases from J; bases unmatched to any gene: 8.